Shown below are 32 T cell receptor beta chains from a single sample sequenced in a study of CXCR3-negative and CXCR3-positive naive CD8 T cells. Preparation of TRB cDNA libraries relied on 5' RACE carrying UMI labels. For each CDR3 protein, TCRdb gives one entry from its re-call of the 5' RACE reads, without DNA. The sample totals 90,000 to 95,000 distinct CDR3 sequences; its top ten clones hold about 1.5%. Sequences were obtained from naive CXCR3- CD8+ T cells from blood. Subset specified: CD45RO-CCR7+CD27+CD95- naive CD8+ T cells lacking CXCR3 (TNR3-). The receptors were gathered from a human donor in good health. Some clones in this sample may be carry-over from other donors' samples.

The V call is TRBV29-1, the J call TRBJ2-5; the TRBD2 assignment by TCRdb is unverifiable without DNA. The germline CDR1 and CDR2 sequences are SQVTM and ANQGSEA. The CDR3 contains 15 residues. CDR3 protein: CSVERLLDPQETQYF.

This chain connects TRBV15 to TRBJ2-3; lacking DNA, the TRBD2 call made by TCRdb goes unchecked. There are 13 residues in the CDR3. Per the germline V gene, CDR1 is LNHNV and CDR2 is YYDKDF (reference sequence). This CDR3 reads CATSRIVEGTQYF.

The V call is TRBV6-5, the J call TRBJ2-5; the D gene TCRdb calls, TRBD1, cannot be checked with no DNA. The CDR3 has 16 residues. The germline CDR1 and CDR2 sequences are MNHEY and SVGAGI. The CDR3 reads CASTPEWGAHGETQYF.

This chain joins TRBV7-9 and TRBJ2-7. This CDR3 has 14 residues. Per germline, CDR1 SEHNR and CDR2 FQNEAQ (reference sequence). The CDR3 loop reads CASSLNDGIYEQYF.

The CDR3 reads CSAGAPSSGGETQYF. This chain joins TRBV20-1 and TRBJ2-5; TCRdb proposes TRBD2, but this gene call is untestable without DNA. Germline V gives CDR1 DFQATT, CDR2 SNEGSKA (reference sequence). The CDR3 covers 15 residues.

The chain joins TRBV29-1 to TRBJ1-2; without DNA, the TCRdb call of TRBD1 cannot be checked. The V gene's germline CDR1 is SQVTM and CDR2 ANQGSEA. The CDR3 spans 16 residues. CDR3 region: CSVDVPPGQLDYGYTF.

The rearrangement links TRBV11-2 to TRBJ2-7. CDR3 length: 13 residues. The germline V gene has CDR1 SGHAT and CDR2 FQNNGV. The CDR3 region is CASSLVGGHEQYF.

This chain joins TRBV5-6 and TRBJ1-1; TCRdb's assignment of TRBD1 cannot be checked, as there is no DNA. CDR3 length: 13 amino acids. Germline lookup yields CDR1 SGHDT and CDR2 YYEEEE. The CDR3: CASSFAGGTEAFF.

CDR3 protein: CASTPLGRQYF. The chain carries TRBV2 and TRBJ2-3; TCRdb calls TRBD1, which cannot be checked without DNA. CDR1 is SNHLY, CDR2 FYNNEI, per germline. The CDR3 contains 11 residues. Full variable domain (missing parts from reference TRBV2 and TRBJ2-3): EPEVTQTPSHQVTQMGQEVILRCVPISNHLYFYWYRQILGQKVEFLVSFYNNEISEKSEIFDDQFSVERPDGSNFTLKIRSTKLEDSAMYFCASTPLGRQYFGPGTRLTVL.

The chain recombines TRBV28 with TRBJ2-1. Germline V gene sequence: CDR1 MDHEN, CDR2 SYDVKM. The CDR3 has 14 residues. CDR3 sequence reads: CASSLVSLRNEQFF.

This chain uses TRBV11-2 with TRBJ1-1; absent DNA, TCRdb's TRBD1 call cannot be checked. From germline, CDR1 is SGHAT and CDR2 FQNNGV. There are 16 residues in the CDR3. This CDR3 is CASSVGTGGHGTEAFF.

The rearrangement links TRBV7-9 to TRBJ1-1; TCRdb proposes TRBD1, but this gene call is untestable without DNA. Germline CDR1 reads SEHNR; CDR2 reads FQNEAQ (reference sequence). The CDR3 spans 13 residues. CDR3 residues: CASSPPGGPEAFF.

This chain uses TRBV6-6 with TRBJ2-1; TCRdb selects TRBD2, and the lack of DNA leaves this call unchecked. This CDR3 spans 14 amino acids. Germline lookup yields CDR1 MNHNY and CDR2 SVGAGI (reference sequence). CDR3 sequence: CASNTGGGPNEQFF.

The chain employs TRBV25-1 and TRBJ2-6. The V gene's germline CDR1 is MGHDK and CDR2 SYGVNS. The CDR3 is 18 amino acids. This CDR3 is CASSDERATYSGANVLTF.

The V and J genes are TRBV7-2 and TRBJ1-5; the D gene TCRdb calls, TRBD1, cannot be checked with no DNA. Per the germline V gene, CDR1 is SGHTA and CDR2 is FQGNSA. The CDR3 spans 17 residues. The CDR3 loop is CASSPFLSGPGFQPQHF.

The chain combines TRBV11-2 with TRBJ2-5; TCRdb indicates TRBD1, and absent DNA this call remains unverified. This CDR3 comprises 15 residues. Germline loops: CDR1 SGHAT, CDR2 FQNNGV. CDR3 region: CASSLFRGNLETQYF.

The rearrangement uses TRBV12-3 or TRBV12-4 and TRBJ2-1; the D call of TRBD1 rests on TCRdb alone, since no DNA is present to check it. This CDR3 region has 16 residues. The CDR3 region is CASSSAGEPLYNEQFF.

The rearrangement links TRBV12-3 or TRBV12-4 to TRBJ2-2; the TRBD1 assignment by TCRdb is unverifiable without DNA. CDR3 size: 15 residues. CDR3 residues: CASSSDRQAPGELFF.

The chain uses TRBV12-3 or TRBV12-4 and TRBJ2-5; TCRdb names TRBD1, which stays unverified in the absence of DNA. CDR3 length: 14 amino acids. The CDR3: CASSSTGGQETQYF.

The chain joins TRBV14 to TRBJ2-5; TCRdb's D call of TRBD2 is untestable without DNA. The germline V gene encodes CDR1 SGHDN and CDR2 FVKESK. The CDR3 length is 13 residues. The CDR3 loop is CASSVGGGTTQYF. The full variable domain, rest sourced from reference TRBV14 and TRBJ2-5, is EAGVTQFPSHSVIEKGQTVTLRCDPISGHDNLYWYRRVMGKEIKFLLHFVKESKQDESGMPNNRFLAERTGGTYSTLKVQPAELEDSGVYFCASSVGGGTTQYFGPGTRLLVL.

The CDR3 reads CASSDAGRPELYEQYF. The chain joins TRBV10-2 to TRBJ2-7. CDR3 size: 16 residues. Germline-derived CDR1 and CDR2 are WSHSY and SAAADI.

The rearrangement joins TRBV18 to TRBJ2-7; TCRdb returns TRBD2, unconfirmable since there is no DNA. Germline V lookup: CDR1 KGHSH, CDR2 LQKENI. The length of the CDR3 is 12 residues. This chain's CDR3 is CASSPEGYEQYF.

The rearrangement links TRBV29-1 to TRBJ2-1; as DNA is missing, the TRBD1 call by TCRdb cannot be tested. Germline V gives CDR1 SQVTM, CDR2 ANQGSEA. The CDR3 consists of 12 residues. The CDR3 protein is CSSPGPLNEQFF.

The V and J genes are TRBV4-1 and TRBJ2-3; TCRdb picks TRBD1, but there is no DNA to check that call. The germline V gene has CDR1 MGHRA and CDR2 YSYEKL. The CDR3 consists of 13 residues. The CDR3 loop reads CASSSTGTDTQYF.

The chain joins TRBV7-8 to TRBJ2-7. CDR1 and CDR2 (germline): SGHVS, FQNEAQ. The CDR3 sequence is 15 residues long. This chain's CDR3 is CASSLVVGSSYEQYF.

This chain connects TRBV6-5 to TRBJ2-7; TCRdb lists TRBD1, though no DNA is available to test this call. The CDR3 loop spans 15 amino acids. CDR1 MNHEY and CDR2 SVGAGI come from the germline V gene. The CDR3: CASSYSTGSSYEQYF.

The V gene is TRBV29-1, the J gene TRBJ2-1; TCRdb calls TRBD2, which cannot be checked without DNA. This CDR3 has 16 residues. In germline, CDR1 is SQVTM, CDR2 ANQGSEA. The chain's CDR3 is CSVLREGFGAYNEQFF.

This chain's CDR3 is CASSIGNRGGEQYF. The V call is TRBV19, the J call TRBJ2-7; the D gene TCRdb calls, TRBD1, cannot be checked with no DNA. The CDR3 runs to 14 residues. Germline V lookup: CDR1 LNHDA, CDR2 SQIVND (reference sequence).

The chain's CDR3 is CASSPEGLTEAFF. The rearrangement links TRBV18 to TRBJ1-1. The CDR3 length is 13 residues. Germline V CDR1 and CDR2: KGHSH, LQKENI.

CDR3: CASSGDNQETQYF. V gene TRBV14 combines with J gene TRBJ2-5; no DNA is available, so the TRBD1 call from TCRdb remains unchecked. Per germline, CDR1 SGHDN and CDR2 FVKESK. This CDR3 region has 13 residues.

This CDR3 reads CSARTVASGLTDTQYF. V is TRBV20-1 and J is TRBJ2-3; TCRdb's D gene call, TRBD2, goes unchecked for lack of DNA. CDR3 length: 16 amino acids. Germline CDR1 reads DFQATT; CDR2 reads SNEGSKA (reference sequence).

This chain uses TRBV7-2 with TRBJ1-5; TCRdb's assignment of TRBD1 cannot be checked, as there is no DNA. This CDR3 has 15 residues. The germline gives CDR1 SGHTA, CDR2 FQGNSA. The CDR3 is CASSPWTGGNQPQHF. Filled out from reference TRBV7-2 and TRBJ1-5, the complete variable domain reads GAGVSQSPSNKVTEKGKDVELRCDPISGHTALYWYRQSLGQGLEFLIYFQGNSAPDKSGLPSDRFSAERTGGSVSTLTIQRTQQEDSAVYLCASSPWTGGNQPQHFGDGTRLSIL.